What follows are 8 T cell receptor beta chains derived from one specimen sequenced in a study of regulatory T cells in long-lasting Graves disease. Researchers made TCR beta libraries by using iRepertoire HTBI primers and running Arm-PCR on CDR3 regions. From the multiplex PCR reads, TCRdb called clonotypes with MiXCR, one entry per CDR3 protein. This table has roughly 510,000 distinct CDR3 sequences, roughly 16% appearing once. Noted time point: newly diagnosed GD, antithyroid drugs for less than 3 months. PBMCs provided the RNA from which the TCR library was made. This sample was also put to use in a study of T cells in Graves' hyperthyroidism and ophthalmopathy.

The sequences come from peripheral blood mononuclear cells (PBMCs), collected at new diagnosis, from a patient treated with antithyroid drugs. The origin of the receptors is a man aged 18-30 years with Graves disease.

The chain has TRBV20-1 and TRBJ1-1, with D hard to call. The CDR3 consists of 12 residues. V lost 0 bases to trimming and J lost 7 bases, with 9 bases between them. CDR1 and CDR2 (germline): DFQATT, SNEGSKA (reference sequence). CDR3 in amino acids: CSARDRTVEAFF. CDR3 nucleotides: TGCAGTGCTAGAGATCGTACAGTTGAAGCTTTCTTT.

This clonotype was seen repeatedly, ten times or more. The genes are TRBV5-1 and TRBJ2-3; D is unclear. Germline V gives CDR1 SGHRS, CDR2 YFSETQ. The CDR3 spans 14 residues. Trimming removed 2 bases at V and 2 bases at J, with 9 bases between. CDR3 loop: CASSFDQFTDTQYF. CDR3 bases: TGCGCCAGCAGCTTCGACCAATTCACAGATACGCAGTATTTT. The full variable domain, rest sourced from reference TRBV5-1 and TRBJ2-3, is KAGVTQTPRYLIKTRGQQVTLSCSPISGHRSVSWYQQTPGQGLQFLFEYFSETQRNKGNFPGRFSGRQFSNSRSEMNVSTLELGDSALYLCASSFDQFTDTQYFGPGTRLTVL.

The CDR3 here is CSGEWDRGMNTEAFF. CDR3 DNA: TGCAGCGGTGAGTGGGACAGGGGGATGAACACTGAAGCTTTCTTT. The rearrangement uses TRBV29-1 and TRBJ1-1; TRBD1 matches at 11 bases. Looked up from germline, CDR1 is SQVTM and CDR2 is ANQGSEA. V dropped 7 bases and J dropped 0; count of bases not matched to a gene: 7. The CDR3 length is 15 residues.

This sequence joins TRBV6-6 and TRBJ2-5; 9 nucleotides match TRBD2. V trimming: 0 bases; J trimming: 5 bases; junction bases outside the gene matches: 10. CDR3 length: 17 residues. CDR1 and CDR2 (germline): MNHNY, SVGAGI (reference sequence). The CDR3 spells CASSYSAASGTRETQYF. Here the CDR3 DNA reads TGTGCCAGCAGTTACTCGGCGGCTAGCGGGACTCGGGAGACCCAGTACTTC.

This clonotype was recorded many times. The V call is TRBV6-5, the J call TRBJ2-1; 7 bases fit TRBD2. The germline V gene encodes CDR1 MNHEY and CDR2 SVGAGI. The CDR3 contains 14 residues. Trimming removed 4 bases from V and 8 bases from J; junction bases left unmatched: 8. The CDR3 is CASSFREGVYEQFF. The CDR3 nucleotides are TGTGCCAGCAGTTTTAGGGAGGGAGTTTATGAGCAGTTCTTC.

In its sample, this clonotype was seen many times. The CDR3 spells CASSLMSGGGSYNEQFF. CDR3 sequence (DNA): TGTGCCAGCAGCTTAATGAGTGGCGGCGGATCCTACAATGAGCAGTTCTTC. This chain links TRBV7-3 with TRBJ2-1; D is undetermined. This CDR3 comprises 17 residues. Trimming took 1 base from V and 1 from J, leaving 14 bases between them. The germline V gene encodes CDR1 SGHTA and CDR2 FQGTGA.

Points on this clonotype: Its ends do not fully match the called genes, so a read error is possible. V and J are TRBV3-1 and TRBJ2-2, with TRBD2 identical over 7 bases. CDR1 and CDR2 (germline): LGHDT, YNNKEL (reference sequence). The CDR3 sequence is 16 residues long. The DNA of the CDR3 is TGTGCCAGCACCACTCCGCGACTAGCAAACACCGGGGAGCTGCTTTTT. It translates to CASTTPRLANTGELLF.

This clonotype was observed many times. The genes are TRBV20-1 and TRBJ2-3, with 8 bases matching TRBD1. V lost 3 bases, J lost 1 base, and 6 bases stayed unmatched. The germline CDR1 and CDR2 sequences are DFQATT and SNEGSKA (reference sequence). The CDR3 has 15 amino acids. The CDR3 loop is CSARRGQARTDTQYF. In nucleotides, the CDR3 is TGCAGTGCTAGGAGGGGACAGGCGCGCACAGATACGCAGTATTTT.